This paragraph covers one T cell receptor (beta chain) sequence. TCRdb analysed the RT-PCR reads with MiXCR anew, one entry per CDR3 protein. The sample holds more than 550,000 distinct CDR3 sequences; 11% to 15% are singletons and the top ten take roughly 3.9%. The ends were cut back, 4 bases at V and 3 bases at J, with 10 bases in the middle. The CDR3 loop spans 13 amino acids. Germline CDR1 and CDR2: SGDLS and YYNGEE. V and J are TRBV9 and TRBJ1-1; D is uncertain. This TCR derives from a female donor in good health, serving as a healthy control. Sequencing was carried out using memory CD4+ T cells from blood. CDR3 DNA sequence: TGTGCCAGCAGCAGGGTTGCGGACACTGAAGCTTTCTTT. It encodes CASSRVADTEAFF. The full variable domain, its missing parts supplied by reference TRBV9 and TRBJ1-1, is DSGVTQTPKHLITATGQRVTLRCSPRSGDLSVYWYQQSLDQGLQFLIQYYNGEERAKGNILERFSAQQFPDLHSELNLSSLELGDSALYFCASSRVADTEAFFGQGTRLTVV.